This T cell receptor (beta chain) was found in a study of T cells after yellow fever vaccination. About the research overall: Preparation of fractions with low cell numbers was performed using SMART-Seq v4 Ultra Low Input.

This clonotype was observed at least ten times. TCRdb processed the 5' RACE reads anew with MiXCR; each CDR3 protein has one entry. The sample holds 300,000 to 350,000 distinct CDR3 sequences; around 4.4% are singletons and the top ten take roughly 19%. This clonotype originated in a young man who received the YFV17D yellow fever vaccine. The sequencing used PBMCs, collected 15 days after the yellow fever booster vaccination.

In DNA form, the CDR3 reads TGTGCCAGCAGCCTCCAGACGGGGAAAAACATTCAGTACTTC. Protein product: CASSLQTGKNIQYF. The chain is built from TRBV7-9 and TRBJ2-4; possible D gene TRBD2, 5 bases. CDR3 size: 14 residues. CDR1 is SEHNR, CDR2 FQNEAQ, per germline (reference sequence). Trimming removed 5 bases at V and 4 bases at J, with 12 bases between.